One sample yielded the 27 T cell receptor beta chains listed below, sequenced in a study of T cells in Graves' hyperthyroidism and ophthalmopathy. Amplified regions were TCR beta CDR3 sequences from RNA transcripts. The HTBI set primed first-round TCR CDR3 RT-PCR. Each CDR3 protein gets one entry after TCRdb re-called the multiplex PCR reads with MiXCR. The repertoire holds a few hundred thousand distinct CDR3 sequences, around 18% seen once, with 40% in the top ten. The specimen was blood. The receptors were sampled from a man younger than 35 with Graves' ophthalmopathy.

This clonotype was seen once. The CDR3 DNA reads as TGTGCCAGCAGTTCCACCGGGACAGGGGACTACGAGCAGTACTTC. Translation gives CASSSTGTGDYEQYF. The chain is built from TRBV6-9 and TRBJ2-7, with TRBD1 matching 10 bases. V shed 4 bases and J 3 bases; nucleotides not matched to a gene: 6. The CDR3 length is 15 residues. From germline, CDR1 is MNHGY and CDR2 SVAAGI.

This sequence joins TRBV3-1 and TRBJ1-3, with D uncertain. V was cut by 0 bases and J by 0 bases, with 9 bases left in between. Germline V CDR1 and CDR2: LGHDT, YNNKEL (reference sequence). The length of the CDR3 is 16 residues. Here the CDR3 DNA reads TGTGCCAGCAGCCAAGACCCCTCCCTCTCTGGAAACACCATATATTTT. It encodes CASSQDPSLSGNTIYF.

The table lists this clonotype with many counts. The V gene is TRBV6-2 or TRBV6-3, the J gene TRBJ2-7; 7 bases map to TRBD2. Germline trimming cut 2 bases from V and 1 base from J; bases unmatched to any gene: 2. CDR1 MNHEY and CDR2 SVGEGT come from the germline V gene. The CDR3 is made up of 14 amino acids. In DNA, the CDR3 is TGTGCCAGCAGTTACGCGGGGGTTTCCTACGAGCAGTACTTC. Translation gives CASSYAGVSYEQYF.

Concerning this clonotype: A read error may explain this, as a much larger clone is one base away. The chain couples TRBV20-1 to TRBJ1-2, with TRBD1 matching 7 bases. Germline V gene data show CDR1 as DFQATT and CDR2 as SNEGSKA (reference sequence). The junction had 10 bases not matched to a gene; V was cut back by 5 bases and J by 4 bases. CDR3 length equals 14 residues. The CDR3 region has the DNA TGCAGTGCTGGTTGGTCTGGGGACAGCTATGGCTACACCTTC. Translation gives CSAGWSGDSYGYTF.

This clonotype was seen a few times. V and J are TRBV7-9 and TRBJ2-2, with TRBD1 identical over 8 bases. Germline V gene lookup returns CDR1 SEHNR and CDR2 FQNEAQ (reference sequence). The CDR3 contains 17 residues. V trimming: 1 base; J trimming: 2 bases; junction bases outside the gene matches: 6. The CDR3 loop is CASSLEVGTGNTGELFF. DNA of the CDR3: TGTGCCAGCAGCTTAGAGGTGGGGACAGGCAACACCGGGGAGCTGTTTTTT. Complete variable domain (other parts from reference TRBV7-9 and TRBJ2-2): DTGVSQNPRHKITKRGQNVTFRCDPISEHNRLYWYRQTLGQGPEFLTYFQNEAQLEKSRLLSDRFSAERPKGSFSTLEIQRTEQGDSAMYLCASSLEVGTGNTGELFFGEGSRLTVL.

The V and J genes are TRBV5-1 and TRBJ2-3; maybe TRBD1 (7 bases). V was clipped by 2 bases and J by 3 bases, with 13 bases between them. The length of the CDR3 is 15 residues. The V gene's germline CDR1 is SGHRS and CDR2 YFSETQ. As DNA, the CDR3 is TGCGCCAGCAGCTTAGAACAGGGGAGGACAGATACGCAGTATTTT. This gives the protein CASSLEQGRTDTQYF.

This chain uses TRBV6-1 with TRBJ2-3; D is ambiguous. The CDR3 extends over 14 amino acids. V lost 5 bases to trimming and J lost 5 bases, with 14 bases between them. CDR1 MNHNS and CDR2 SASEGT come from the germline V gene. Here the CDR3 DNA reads TGTGCCAGCAGTTTAGCCGGAGTTGGAGATACGCAGTATTTT. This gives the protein CASSLAGVGDTQYF.

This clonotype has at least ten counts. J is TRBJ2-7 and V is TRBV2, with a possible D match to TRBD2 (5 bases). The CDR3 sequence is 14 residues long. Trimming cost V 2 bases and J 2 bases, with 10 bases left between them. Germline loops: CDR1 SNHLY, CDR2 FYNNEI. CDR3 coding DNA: TGTGCCAGCAGTGAACGCAGCGGAACCTACGAGCAGTACTTC. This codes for CASSERSGTYEQYF.

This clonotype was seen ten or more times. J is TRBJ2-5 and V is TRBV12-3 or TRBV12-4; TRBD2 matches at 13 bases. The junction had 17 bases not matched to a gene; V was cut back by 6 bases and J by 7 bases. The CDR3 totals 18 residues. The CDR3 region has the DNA TGTGCCAGCAGCCGAGGACTAGCGGGGGCTCGGGAAATTGGGACCCAGTACTTC. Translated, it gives CASSRGLAGAREIGTQYF.

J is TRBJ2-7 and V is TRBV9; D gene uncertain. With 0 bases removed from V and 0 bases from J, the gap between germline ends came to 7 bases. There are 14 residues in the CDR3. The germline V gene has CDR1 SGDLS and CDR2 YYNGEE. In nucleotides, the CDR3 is TGTGCCAGCAGCGTAGAGGCCAGCTCCTACGAGCAGTACTTC. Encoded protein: CASSVEASSYEQYF.

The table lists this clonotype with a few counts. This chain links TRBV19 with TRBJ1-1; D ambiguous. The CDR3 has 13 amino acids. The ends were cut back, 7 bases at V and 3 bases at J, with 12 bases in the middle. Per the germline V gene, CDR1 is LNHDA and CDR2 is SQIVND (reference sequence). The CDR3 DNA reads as TGTGCCAGTAAATCGGCGGGTGACACTGAAGCTTTCTTT. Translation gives CASKSAGDTEAFF.

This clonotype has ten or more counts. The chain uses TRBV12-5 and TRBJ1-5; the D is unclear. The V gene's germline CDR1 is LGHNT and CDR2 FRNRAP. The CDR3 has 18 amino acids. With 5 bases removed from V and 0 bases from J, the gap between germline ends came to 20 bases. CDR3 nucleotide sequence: TGTGCTAGTGGTCCCCACCGGGTTGGCAAGAATAGCAATCAGCCCCAGCATTTT. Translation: CASGPHRVGKNSNQPQHF.

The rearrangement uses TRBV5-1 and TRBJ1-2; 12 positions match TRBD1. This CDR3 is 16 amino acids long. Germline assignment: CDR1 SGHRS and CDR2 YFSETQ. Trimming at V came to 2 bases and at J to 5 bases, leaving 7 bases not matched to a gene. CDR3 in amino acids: CASSFGTGGAGYGYTF. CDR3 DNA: TGCGCCAGCAGCTTCGGGACAGGGGGCGCTGGATATGGCTACACCTTC.

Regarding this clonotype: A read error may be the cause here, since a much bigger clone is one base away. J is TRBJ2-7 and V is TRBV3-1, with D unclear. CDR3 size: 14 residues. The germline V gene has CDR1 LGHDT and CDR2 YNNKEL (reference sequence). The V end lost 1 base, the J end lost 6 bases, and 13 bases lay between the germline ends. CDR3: CASSQGAQTGEQYF. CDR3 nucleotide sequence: TGTGCCAGCAGCCAAGGGGCTCAGACGGGCGAGCAGTACTTC.

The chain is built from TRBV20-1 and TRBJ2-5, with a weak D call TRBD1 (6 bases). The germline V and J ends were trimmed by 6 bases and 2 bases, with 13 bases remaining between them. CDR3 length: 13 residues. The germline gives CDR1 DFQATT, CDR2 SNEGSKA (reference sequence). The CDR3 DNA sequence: TGCAGTGCCGGGAACAGGGTACAAGAGACCCAGTACTTC. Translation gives CSAGNRVQETQYF.

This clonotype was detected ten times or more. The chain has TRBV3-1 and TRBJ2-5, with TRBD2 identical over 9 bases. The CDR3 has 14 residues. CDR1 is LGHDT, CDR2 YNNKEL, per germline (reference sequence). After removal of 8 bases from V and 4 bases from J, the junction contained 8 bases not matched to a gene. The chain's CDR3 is CASGKGGGGETQYF. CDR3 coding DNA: TGTGCCAGCGGAAAAGGCGGGGGGGGAGAGACCCAGTACTTC.

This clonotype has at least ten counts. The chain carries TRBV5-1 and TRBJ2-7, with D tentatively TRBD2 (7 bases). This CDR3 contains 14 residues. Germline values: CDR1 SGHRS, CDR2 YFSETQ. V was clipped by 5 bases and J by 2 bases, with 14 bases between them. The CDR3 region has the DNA TGCGCCAGCAGGAGGGGGGGAGTCCCCTACGAGCAGTACTTC. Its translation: CASRRGGVPYEQYF. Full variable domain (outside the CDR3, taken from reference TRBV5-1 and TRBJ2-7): KAGVTQTPRYLIKTRGQQVTLSCSPISGHRSVSWYQQTPGQGLQFLFEYFSETQRNKGNFPGRFSGRQFSNSRSEMNVSTLELGDSALYLCASRRGGVPYEQYFGPGTRLTVT.

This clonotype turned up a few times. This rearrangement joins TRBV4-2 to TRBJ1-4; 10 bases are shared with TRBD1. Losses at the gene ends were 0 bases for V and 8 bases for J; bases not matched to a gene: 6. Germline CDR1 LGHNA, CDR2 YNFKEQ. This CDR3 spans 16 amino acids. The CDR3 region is CASSQDGTGDLEKLFF. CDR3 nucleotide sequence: TGTGCCAGCAGCCAAGATGGGACAGGGGACTTGGAAAAACTGTTTTTT.

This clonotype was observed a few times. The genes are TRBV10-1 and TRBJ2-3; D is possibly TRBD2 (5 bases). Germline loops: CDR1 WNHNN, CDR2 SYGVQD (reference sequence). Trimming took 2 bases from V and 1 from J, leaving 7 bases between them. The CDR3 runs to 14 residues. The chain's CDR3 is CASSETRGTDTQYF. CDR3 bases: TGCGCCAGCAGTGAGACTAGGGGCACAGATACGCAGTATTTT.

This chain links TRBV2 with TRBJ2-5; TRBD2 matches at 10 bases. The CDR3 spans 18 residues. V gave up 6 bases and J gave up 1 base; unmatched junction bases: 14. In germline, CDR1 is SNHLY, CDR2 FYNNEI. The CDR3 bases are TGTGCCAGCAGCCAACATCCCGGACTAGCGGAGCCCCAAGAGACCCAGTACTTC. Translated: CASSQHPGLAEPQETQYF.

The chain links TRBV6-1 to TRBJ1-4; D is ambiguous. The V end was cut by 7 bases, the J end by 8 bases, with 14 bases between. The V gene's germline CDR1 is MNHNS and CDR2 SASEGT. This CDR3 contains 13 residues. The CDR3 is CASTVRAGEKLFF. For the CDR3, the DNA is TGTGCCAGCACAGTACGGGCAGGCGAAAAACTGTTTTTT.

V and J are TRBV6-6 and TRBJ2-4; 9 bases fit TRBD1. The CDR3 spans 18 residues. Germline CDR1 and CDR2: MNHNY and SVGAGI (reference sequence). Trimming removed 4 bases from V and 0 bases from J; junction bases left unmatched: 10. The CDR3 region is CASSSSRQGELAKNIQYF. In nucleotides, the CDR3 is TGTGCCAGCAGTTCCTCCAGACAGGGGGAGTTAGCCAAAAACATTCAGTACTTC.

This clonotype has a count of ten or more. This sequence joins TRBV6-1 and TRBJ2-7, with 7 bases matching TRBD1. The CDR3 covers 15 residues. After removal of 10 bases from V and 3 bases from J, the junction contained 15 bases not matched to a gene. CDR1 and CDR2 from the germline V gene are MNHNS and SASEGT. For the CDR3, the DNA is TGTGCCACCTCCTCCACAGGGGCTGACCGCTACGAGCAGTACTTC. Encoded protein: CATSSTGADRYEQYF.

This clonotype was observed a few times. The CDR3 sequence is CASIQGLTGYKQYF. The CDR3, as DNA: TGTGCCAGCATACAGGGCCTCACGGGGTACAAGCAGTACTTC. The V and J genes are TRBV6-1 and TRBJ2-7; maybe TRBD1 (6 bases). The CDR3 spans 14 residues. Trimming shortened V by 7 bases and J by 8 bases, and 21 bases separated the two germline ends. Germline V gives CDR1 MNHNS, CDR2 SASEGT.

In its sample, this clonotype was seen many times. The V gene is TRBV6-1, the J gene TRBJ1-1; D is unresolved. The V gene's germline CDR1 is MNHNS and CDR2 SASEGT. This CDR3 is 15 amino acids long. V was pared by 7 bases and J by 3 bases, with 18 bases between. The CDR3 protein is CASTPRGDSHTEAFF. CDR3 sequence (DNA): TGTGCCAGCACCCCGAGAGGAGATAGCCACACTGAAGCTTTCTTT.

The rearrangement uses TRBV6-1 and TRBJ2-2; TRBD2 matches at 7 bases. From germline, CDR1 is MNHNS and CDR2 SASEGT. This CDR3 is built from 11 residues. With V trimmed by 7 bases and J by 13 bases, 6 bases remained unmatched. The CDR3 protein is CASIGGVGLFF. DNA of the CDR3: TGTGCCAGCATTGGGGGGGTGGGGCTGTTTTTT.

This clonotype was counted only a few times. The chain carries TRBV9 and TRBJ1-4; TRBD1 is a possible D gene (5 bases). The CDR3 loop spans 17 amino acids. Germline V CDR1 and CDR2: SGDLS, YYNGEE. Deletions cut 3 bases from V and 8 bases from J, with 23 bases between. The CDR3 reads CASSGGRDPFSGEKLFF. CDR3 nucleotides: TGTGCCAGCAGCGGAGGCCGGGACCCCTTTAGTGGGGAAAAACTGTTTTTT.